A selection of T cell receptor beta chains follows, all from one sample in a study of T cells in Graves' hyperthyroidism and ophthalmopathy. One entry per CDR3 protein results from TCRdb running MiXCR on the multiplex PCR reads. There are fewer than 650,000 distinct CDR3 sequences in the sample; over 12% occur only once, and approximately 6.4% lies in the top ten. Sequenced input: blood. The receptors here all came from a woman younger than 30 with Graves' ophthalmopathy. Both conserved end residues are part of each CDR3. Each record gives: D gene, V gene, J gene, clone size, CDR3 protein, CDR3 DNA. The D gene is left open where the match is weak. Clone size, where shown, is once, few, many, or a class for clones that have expanded.

d_gene: TRBD1
v_gene: TRBV5-1
j_gene: TRBJ1-2
abundance: many
CDR3aa: CASRGTGGYGYTF
CDR3nt: TGCGCCAGCAGGGGGACAGGGGGCTATGGCTACACCTTC

d_gene: NA
v_gene: TRBV2
j_gene: TRBJ2-2
abundance: many
CDR3aa: CASKMYGELFF
CDR3nt: TGTGCCAGCAAGATGTACGGGGAGCTGTTTTTT

d_gene: TRBD1
v_gene: TRBV12-3/TRBV12-4
j_gene: TRBJ2-5
abundance: many
CDR3aa: CASSLPPRKTGGVFQETQYF
CDR3nt: TGTGCCAGCAGTCTCCCGCCTCGTAAGACAGGGGGCGTTTTCCAAGAGACCCAGTACTTC

d_gene: NA
v_gene: TRBV27
j_gene: TRBJ1-2
abundance: few
CDR3aa: CASSSLDGYGYTF
CDR3nt: TGTGCCAGCAGTTCCCTCGACGGCTATGGCTACACCTTC

d_gene: NA
v_gene: TRBV7-9
j_gene: TRBJ1-1
abundance: NA
CDR3aa: CASSLSADEAFF
CDR3nt: TGTGCCAGCAGCTTAAGTGCAGATGAAGCTTTCTTT

d_gene: NA
v_gene: TRBV19
j_gene: TRBJ1-1
abundance: NA
CDR3aa: CASSIRQIHNTEAFF
CDR3nt: TGTGCCAGTAGTATTCGGCAAATTCATAACACTGAAGCTTTCTTT

d_gene: NA
v_gene: TRBV28
j_gene: TRBJ1-2
abundance: many
CDR3aa: CASSFSHGYTF
CDR3nt: TGTGCCAGCAGTTTCTCTCATGGCTACACCTTC

d_gene: TRBD2
v_gene: TRBV7-2
j_gene: TRBJ2-5
abundance: many
CDR3aa: CASSAGLAGGLETQYF
CDR3nt: TGTGCCAGCAGCGCGGGACTAGCGGGAGGGTTAGAGACCCAGTACTTC

d_gene: NA
v_gene: TRBV9
j_gene: TRBJ2-7
abundance: NA
CDR3aa: CASSVGMGSTYEQYF
CDR3nt: TGTGCCAGCAGCGTAGGAATGGGATCGACCTACGAGCAGTACTTC

d_gene: TRBD1
v_gene: TRBV10-3
j_gene: TRBJ1-2
abundance: few
CDR3aa: CAISRQGINYGYTF
CDR3nt: TGTGCCATCAGTAGACAGGGCATAAACTATGGCTACACCTTC

d_gene: TRBD2
v_gene: TRBV20-1
j_gene: TRBJ2-2
abundance: many
CDR3aa: CSAPRLAGGNTGELFF
CDR3nt: TGCAGTGCACCCAGACTAGCGGGAGGCAACACCGGGGAGCTGTTTTTT

d_gene: TRBD1
v_gene: TRBV14
j_gene: TRBJ1-2
abundance: few
CDR3aa: CASSPTSKTGSGSGYTF
CDR3nt: TGTGCCAGCAGCCCAACCTCTAAGACAGGGAGTGGAAGTGGCTACACCTTC

d_gene: TRBD2
v_gene: TRBV13
j_gene: TRBJ2-5
abundance: NA
CDR3aa: CASSLGSWARGRGETQYF
CDR3nt: TGTGCCAGCAGCTTAGGCTCGTGGGCCCGCGGGAGAGGGGAGACCCAGTACTTC

d_gene: NA
v_gene: TRBV28
j_gene: TRBJ1-2
abundance: many
CDR3aa: CASRGAVRGNYGYTF
CDR3nt: TGTGCCAGCAGAGGAGCGGTCAGGGGTAACTATGGCTACACCTTC

d_gene: TRBD1
v_gene: TRBV5-6
j_gene: TRBJ2-3
abundance: NA
CDR3aa: CASSLTTGGTDTQYF
CDR3nt: TGTGCCAGCAGCTTGACGACAGGGGGAACAGATACGCAGTATTTT

d_gene: TRBD1
v_gene: TRBV27
j_gene: TRBJ1-1
abundance: many
CDR3aa: CASSFQQGVTEAFF
CDR3nt: TGTGCCAGCAGTTTTCAACAGGGGGTGACTGAAGCTTTCTTT

d_gene: NA
v_gene: TRBV7-9
j_gene: TRBJ1-1
abundance: few
CDR3aa: CATSSGAEAFF
CDR3nt: TGTGCCACCTCGTCGGGAGCTGAAGCTTTCTTT

d_gene: NA
v_gene: TRBV3-1
j_gene: TRBJ2-1
abundance: many
CDR3aa: CASSQGARKGEQFF
CDR3nt: TGTGCCAGCAGCCAAGGGGCTAGAAAGGGTGAGCAGTTCTTC

d_gene: TRBD2
v_gene: TRBV11-3
j_gene: TRBJ2-3
abundance: many
CDR3aa: CASSLDSSSGTTDTQYF
CDR3nt: TGTGCCAGCAGCTTAGATAGTAGTAGCGGGACCACAGATACGCAGTATTTT

d_gene: NA
v_gene: TRBV5-6
j_gene: TRBJ1-3
abundance: NA
CDR3aa: CASSDWLSSGNTIYF
CDR3nt: TGTGCCAGCAGCGATTGGTTATCCTCTGGAAACACCATATATTTT

d_gene: NA
v_gene: TRBV20-1
j_gene: TRBJ2-5
abundance: many
CDR3aa: CSARGRVRTQYF
CDR3nt: TGCAGTGCTAGAGGCAGGGTGAGGACCCAGTACTTC

d_gene: NA
v_gene: TRBV11-3
j_gene: TRBJ2-2
abundance: many
CDR3aa: CASSLSAGLNTGELFF
CDR3nt: TGTGCCAGCAGCTTATCCGCAGGGCTCAACACCGGGGAGCTGTTTTTT

d_gene: NA
v_gene: TRBV6-5
j_gene: TRBJ1-2
abundance: many
CDR3aa: CASSYGAGGNYGYTF
CDR3nt: TGTGCCAGCAGTTACGGGGCAGGAGGTAACTATGGCTACACCTTC

d_gene: NA
v_gene: TRBV3-1
j_gene: TRBJ1-1
abundance: many
CDR3aa: CASSQEFGPPNTEAFF
CDR3nt: TGTGCCAGCAGCCAAGAATTCGGCCCCCCGAACACTGAAGCTTTCTTT

d_gene: NA
v_gene: TRBV28
j_gene: TRBJ1-1
abundance: many
CDR3aa: CASTVDSRAEAFF
CDR3nt: TGTGCCAGCACCGTAGACAGCCGCGCTGAAGCTTTCTTT

d_gene: NA
v_gene: TRBV12-3/TRBV12-4
j_gene: TRBJ1-1
abundance: many
CDR3aa: CASSLDTANTEAFF
CDR3nt: TGTGCCAGCAGTTTAGACACAGCCAACACTGAAGCTTTCTTT

d_gene: TRBD2
v_gene: TRBV19
j_gene: TRBJ2-1
abundance: few
CDR3aa: CASSPTTLLAGGFNEQFF
CDR3nt: TGTGCCAGTAGTCCAACAACCCTACTAGCGGGAGGGTTCAATGAGCAGTTCTTC

d_gene: NA
v_gene: TRBV24-1
j_gene: TRBJ2-7
abundance: NA
CDR3aa: CATSDSGTKIHEQYF
CDR3nt: TGTGCCACCAGTGATTCCGGGACAAAAATCCACGAGCAGTACTTC

d_gene: NA
v_gene: TRBV20-1
j_gene: TRBJ2-7
abundance: many
CDR3aa: CSARDIGKSSYEQYF
CDR3nt: TGCAGTGCTAGAGATATTGGGAAGAGCTCCTACGAGCAGTACTTC

d_gene: NA
v_gene: TRBV12-3/TRBV12-4
j_gene: TRBJ2-7
abundance: many
CDR3aa: CASSSPTDNYEQYF
CDR3nt: TGTGCCAGCAGTTCTCCGACAGACAACTACGAGCAGTACTTC

d_gene: NA
v_gene: TRBV20-1
j_gene: TRBJ1-1
abundance: few
CDR3aa: CSARDPGLNTEAFF
CDR3nt: TGCAGTGCTAGAGATCCAGGTTTGAACACTGAAGCTTTCTTT

d_gene: NA
v_gene: TRBV20-1
j_gene: TRBJ2-7
abundance: many
CDR3aa: CSASPLSYEQYF
CDR3nt: TGCAGTGCTAGTCCCCTATCCTACGAGCAGTACTTC

d_gene: NA
v_gene: TRBV6-2/TRBV6-3
j_gene: TRBJ1-4
abundance: NA
CDR3aa: CASSYLGGDSLFF
CDR3nt: TGTGCCAGCAGTTACTTGGGGGGCGACTCCCTGTTTTTT

d_gene: TRBD1
v_gene: TRBV7-6
j_gene: TRBJ2-1
abundance: many
CDR3aa: CASSLGDSNRNEQFF
CDR3nt: TGTGCCAGCAGCTTAGGGGACAGCAATAGGAATGAGCAGTTCTTC

d_gene: TRBD2
v_gene: TRBV28
j_gene: TRBJ2-7
abundance: many
CDR3aa: CASSFLTSGSSYEQYF
CDR3nt: TGTGCCAGCAGTTTTTTGACTAGCGGGAGCTCCTACGAGCAGTACTTC

d_gene: TRBD1
v_gene: TRBV6-1
j_gene: TRBJ2-7
abundance: many
CDR3aa: CASSEKGQSPYEQYF
CDR3nt: TGTGCCAGCAGTGAAAAGGGACAGTCTCCCTACGAGCAGTACTTC

d_gene: NA
v_gene: TRBV20-1
j_gene: TRBJ1-5
abundance: many
CDR3aa: CSARETSSWAPQHF
CDR3nt: TGCAGTGCTAGGGAAACCTCAAGTTGGGCGCCCCAGCATTTT

d_gene: NA
v_gene: TRBV24-1
j_gene: TRBJ1-5
abundance: NA
CDR3aa: CATSGARDPNQPQHF
CDR3nt: TGTGCCACCAGTGGCGCCAGGGACCCCAATCAGCCCCAGCATTTT

d_gene: NA
v_gene: TRBV7-3
j_gene: TRBJ2-1
abundance: many
CDR3aa: CASSFLGDNEQFF
CDR3nt: TGTGCCAGCAGCTTCCTCGGGGACAATGAGCAGTTCTTC

d_gene: TRBD2
v_gene: TRBV6-5
j_gene: TRBJ2-7
abundance: many
CDR3aa: CASSYGASGQYEQYF
CDR3nt: TGTGCCAGCAGTTACGGGGCTAGCGGGCAATACGAGCAGTACTTC

d_gene: NA
v_gene: TRBV19
j_gene: TRBJ2-5
abundance: few
CDR3aa: CASSRSGAFETQYF
CDR3nt: TGTGCCAGTAGTAGGTCAGGGGCATTTGAGACCCAGTACTTC

d_gene: NA
v_gene: TRBV28
j_gene: TRBJ1-5
abundance: many
CDR3aa: CASSLGVFSNQPQHF
CDR3nt: TGTGCCAGCAGTTTGGGTGTTTTTAGCAATCAGCCCCAGCATTTT

d_gene: NA
v_gene: TRBV25-1
j_gene: TRBJ2-5
abundance: NA
CDR3aa: CASSGGSTLTQYF
CDR3nt: TGTGCCAGCAGTGGGGGGAGTACGTTGACCCAGTACTTC

d_gene: NA
v_gene: TRBV2
j_gene: TRBJ1-5
abundance: many
CDR3aa: CASSPRGLQPQHF
CDR3nt: TGTGCCAGCAGTCCGAGGGGGTTGCAGCCCCAGCATTTT

d_gene: NA
v_gene: TRBV5-5
j_gene: TRBJ1-5
abundance: NA
CDR3aa: CASSFEGDNQPQHF
CDR3nt: TGCGCCAGCAGCTTCGAAGGCGACAATCAGCCCCAGCATTTT

d_gene: TRBD2
v_gene: TRBV7-3
j_gene: TRBJ2-2
abundance: NA
CDR3aa: CASSLGGSKGELFF
CDR3nt: TGTGCCAGCAGCTTGGGCGGGAGTAAGGGGGAGCTGTTTTTT

d_gene: NA
v_gene: TRBV6-1
j_gene: TRBJ2-2
abundance: few
CDR3aa: CASSPRVSGELFF
CDR3nt: TGTGCCAGCAGTCCAAGGGTGAGCGGGGAGCTGTTTTTT

d_gene: NA
v_gene: TRBV3-2
j_gene: TRBJ1-1
abundance: many
CDR3aa: CASSQDQGRGNTEAFF
CDR3nt: TGTGCCAGCAGCCAAGATCAAGGCAGGGGGAACACTGAAGCTTTCTTT

d_gene: NA
v_gene: TRBV10-3
j_gene: TRBJ1-5
abundance: many
CDR3aa: CAISVFGGSNQPQHF
CDR3nt: TGTGCCATCAGTGTTTTCGGGGGGAGCAATCAGCCCCAGCATTTT

d_gene: NA
v_gene: TRBV28
j_gene: TRBJ1-1
abundance: many
CDR3aa: CASSLWGTFVTEAFF
CDR3nt: TGTGCCAGCAGTTTATGGGGGACTTTCGTTACTGAAGCTTTCTTT

d_gene: TRBD1
v_gene: TRBV9
j_gene: TRBJ2-7
abundance: few
CDR3aa: CASSVGRDRLYEQYF
CDR3nt: TGTGCCAGCAGCGTAGGTCGGGACAGACTATACGAGCAGTACTTC

d_gene: NA
v_gene: TRBV12-3/TRBV12-4
j_gene: TRBJ2-6
abundance: many
CDR3aa: CASSVGPYSGANVLTF
CDR3nt: TGTGCCAGCAGTGTCGGCCCTTACTCTGGGGCCAACGTCCTGACTTTC

d_gene: TRBD2
v_gene: TRBV4-1
j_gene: TRBJ2-7
abundance: NA
CDR3aa: CASSQGPGLAAYSYEQYF
CDR3nt: TGCGCCAGCAGCCAAGGACCGGGACTAGCGGCCTACTCCTACGAGCAGTACTTC

d_gene: TRBD2
v_gene: TRBV12-3/TRBV12-4
j_gene: TRBJ2-5
abundance: many
CDR3aa: CASSPRPGTSGTRRETQYF
CDR3nt: TGTGCCAGCAGTCCCCGCCCCGGGACTAGCGGGACCCGAAGGGAGACCCAGTACTTC

d_gene: TRBD1
v_gene: TRBV5-1
j_gene: TRBJ2-4
abundance: few
CDR3aa: CASSLRQGVAKNIQYF
CDR3nt: TGCGCCAGCAGCTTACGACAGGGGGTAGCCAAAAACATTCAGTACTTC

d_gene: NA
v_gene: TRBV20-1
j_gene: TRBJ1-5
abundance: many
CDR3aa: CSAYSEGFGSQPQHF
CDR3nt: TGCAGTGCGTATTCGGAAGGGTTTGGCAGCCAGCCCCAGCATTTT

d_gene: TRBD2
v_gene: TRBV7-2
j_gene: TRBJ2-3
abundance: many
CDR3aa: CASSLTVGGQDTQYF
CDR3nt: TGTGCCAGCAGCCTGACTGTGGGAGGGCAAGATACGCAGTATTTT

d_gene: TRBD1
v_gene: TRBV6-1
j_gene: TRBJ2-1
abundance: few
CDR3aa: CASRGDRGNEQFF
CDR3nt: TGTGCCAGCAGGGGGGACAGGGGCAATGAGCAGTTCTTC

d_gene: NA
v_gene: TRBV28
j_gene: TRBJ1-2
abundance: few
CDR3aa: CVSSLYAWGYTF
CDR3nt: TGTGTCAGCAGTTTATATGCCTGGGGCTACACCTTC

d_gene: TRBD2
v_gene: TRBV6-1
j_gene: TRBJ2-1
abundance: NA
CDR3aa: CASSTAGGYNEQFF
CDR3nt: TGTGCCAGCAGTACAGCGGGAGGGTACAATGAGCAGTTCTTC